The next 10 T cell receptor beta chains were all read from a single sample in a study of CXCR3-negative and CXCR3-positive naive CD8 T cells. Findings of the study overall: Comparison of naive cells showed more hydrophobic TRB CDR3s in CXCR3-positive than in CXCR3-negative naive cells.

With UMI labels, 5' RACE was used to prepare the TRB cDNA libraries. TCRdb reworked the 5' RACE reads into one entry per CDR3 protein, no DNA. This sample contains around 150,000 distinct CDR3 sequences. For these TCRs, the target antigens are not known. The specimen was naive CXCR3+ CD8+ T cells from blood. Subset specified: CD45RO-CCR7+CD27+CD95- naive CD8+ T cells expressing CXCR3 (TNR3+). The receptors stem from a human donor in good health. Some clones in this sample may be carry-over from other donors' samples.

V is TRBV12-3 or TRBV12-4 and J is TRBJ2-7; the TCRdb call, TRBD2, lacks DNA for checking. CDR3 size: 16 residues. The CDR3 is CASSPSSGGRPYEQYF.

The chain has TRBV27 and TRBJ2-7; as DNA is missing, the TRBD2 call by TCRdb cannot be tested. Looked up from germline, CDR1 is MNHEY and CDR2 is SMNVEV (reference sequence). This CDR3 spans 16 amino acids. The CDR3 spells CASSLLGLAGAYEQYF.

The rearrangement links TRBV29-1 to TRBJ2-1; TCRdb designates TRBD2, a call that cannot be tested without DNA. CDR1 and CDR2 from the germline V gene are SQVTM and ANQGSEA. CDR3 size: 14 residues. The CDR3 reads CSVRLANTYNEQFF.

The V gene is TRBV4-1, the J gene TRBJ2-7; no DNA is available, so the TRBD1 call from TCRdb remains unchecked. CDR1 and CDR2 (germline): MGHRA, YSYEKL. The CDR3 is 13 amino acids. The CDR3 reads CASSRGHAYEQYF.

The chain links TRBV12-3 or TRBV12-4 to TRBJ2-4; with no DNA, the TCRdb D assignment of TRBD1 cannot be verified. This CDR3 has 13 residues. The chain's CDR3 is CASSLAGGLIQYF.

The rearrangement uses TRBV4-1 and TRBJ1-1; there is no DNA to check the TCRdb D call of TRBD1. The CDR3 totals 16 residues. Germline V gives CDR1 MGHRA, CDR2 YSYEKL. The CDR3 spells CASSQSRGGADTEAFF.

The chain joins TRBV15 to TRBJ1-6. The germline gives CDR1 LNHNV, CDR2 YYDKDF (reference sequence). The CDR3 has 15 amino acids. The CDR3 is CATSRDQSQPVTLHF.

The chain recombines TRBV13 with TRBJ2-5; as DNA is missing, the TRBD1 call by TCRdb cannot be tested. CDR3 length: 15 amino acids. Germline CDR1 PRHDT, CDR2 FYEKMQ (reference sequence). This CDR3 is CASSSFRDLQETQYF.

The rearrangement links TRBV15 to TRBJ2-3; the TRBD1 assignment by TCRdb is unverifiable without DNA. Germline CDR1 and CDR2: LNHNV and YYDKDF (reference sequence). This CDR3 is built from 15 residues. CDR3 in amino acids: CATSRVEQGAATQYF.

V is TRBV3-1 and J is TRBJ2-1; without DNA, the TCRdb call of TRBD2 cannot be checked. The CDR3 loop spans 18 amino acids. Per the germline V gene, CDR1 is LGHDT and CDR2 is YNNKEL (reference sequence). CDR3 residues: CASSQELLGGRVYNEQFF.